These 22 T cell receptor beta chains originate from one sample sequenced in a study of blood T cell repertoires in COVID-19. TCRdb's copy holds only in-frame clones and misses some; the assay was immunoSEQ multiplex PCR. The profile covers about 140,000 clones, with around 89% appearing a single time and around 3.3% taken by the ten largest. Specimen: peripheral blood. These receptors were taken from a woman aged 60-70 years with active COVID-19.

The J gene is TRBJ2-1, the V gene TRBV9; 8 bases map to TRBD2. V trimming: 2 bases; J trimming: 7 bases; junction bases outside the gene matches: 11. From germline, CDR1 is SGDLS and CDR2 YYNGEE. The CDR3 covers 16 residues. This chain's CDR3 is CASSVHPAGARNEQFF. The DNA of the CDR3 is TGTGCCAGCAGCGTTCACCCAGCGGGAGCAAGGAATGAGCAGTTCTTC.

The V call is TRBV7-9, the J call TRBJ2-7; TRBD1 matches at 7 bases. The ends lost 1 base at V and 6 bases at J; junction bases unmatched: 12. Germline assignment: CDR1 SEHNR and CDR2 FQNEAQ (reference sequence). This CDR3 region has 16 residues. The CDR3 spells CASSLGLGQLSSEQYF. The CDR3, as DNA: TGTGCCAGCAGCTTAGGGCTGGGACAGCTGAGTAGCGAGCAGTACTTC.

The chain employs TRBV30 and TRBJ2-1, with a possible D match to TRBD2 (6 bases). V was trimmed by 4 bases and J by 7 bases, leaving 14 bases between them. The CDR3 runs to 13 residues. From germline, CDR1 is GTSNPN and CDR2 SVGIG (reference sequence). DNA for the CDR3: TGTGCCTGGACTGGGTTACTAGCAAATGAGCAGTTCTTC. It encodes CAWTGLLANEQFF.

The chain joins TRBV6-1 to TRBJ2-1; D possibly corresponds to TRBD1 (5 bases). Trimming took 0 bases from V and 8 from J, leaving 14 bases between them. Germline V lookup: CDR1 MNHNS, CDR2 SASEGT. CDR3 length equals 15 residues. CDR3 sequence (DNA): TGTGCCAGCAGTGAAGCCTTTGCAGGGATCCATGAGCAGTTCTTC. It specifies CASSEAFAGIHEQFF.

The chain combines TRBV2 with TRBJ2-1; TRBD2 matches 7 bases. CDR1 is SNHLY, CDR2 FYNNEI, per germline. Trimming took 4 bases from V and 7 from J; bases not matched to a gene: 10. The length of the CDR3 is 15 residues. The CDR3 sequence is CASSVSLAVPNEQFF. In DNA, the CDR3 is TGTGCCAGCAGTGTTAGTCTAGCGGTACCAAATGAGCAGTTCTTC.

The genes are TRBV5-1 and TRBJ2-2; D possibly corresponds to TRBD1 (6 bases). Trimming took 8 bases from V and 4 from J, leaving 15 bases between them. Germline-derived CDR1 and CDR2 are SGHRS and YFSETQ. The CDR3 runs to 14 residues. The DNA for the CDR3 is TGCGCCAGTCGACAGGACCGGGGCACCGGGGAGCTGTTTTTT. Its translation: CASRQDRGTGELFF. Using reference TRBV5-1 and TRBJ2-2 for the parts outside the CDR3, the full variable domain is KAGVTQTPRYLIKTRGQQVTLSCSPISGHRSVSWYQQTPGQGLQFLFEYFSETQRNKGNFPGRFSGRQFSNSRSEMNVSTLELGDSALYLCASRQDRGTGELFFGEGSRLTVL.

This clone showed up just a few times. This rearrangement joins TRBV11-2 to TRBJ2-1; 9 bases line up with TRBD2. The CDR3 is 15 residues long. Trimming removed 1 base from V and 6 bases from J; junction bases left unmatched: 4. CDR1 SGHAT and CDR2 FQNNGV come from the germline V gene. CDR3 residues: CASSLGAGGPNEQFF. As DNA, the CDR3 is TGTGCCAGCAGCTTAGGGGCGGGAGGGCCCAATGAGCAGTTCTTC.

The chain carries TRBV11-3 and TRBJ2-1, with 12 bases identical to TRBD2. The CDR3 runs 16 residues. Germline CDR1 reads SGHNT; CDR2 reads YENEEA. With 0 bases clipped from V and 12 bases from J, the junction kept 9 bases outside the gene matches. The CDR3 nucleotides read TGTGCCAGCAGCTTAGAGGGGACTAGCGGGTTCAGGGGGCAGTTCTTC. Amino acid sequence: CASSLEGTSGFRGQFF.

This clone was seen more than once but under ten times. The V call is TRBV5-1, the J call TRBJ2-6; D is unclear. Between the trimmed V and J ends, which lost 4 bases and 3 bases, there was a span of 11 bases. Germline V gene data show CDR1 as SGHRS and CDR2 as YFSETQ. The CDR3 is 15 residues long. This CDR3 is CASSQRPSGANVLTF. CDR3 nucleotides: TGCGCCAGCAGCCAGCGTCCAAGTGGGGCCAACGTCCTGACTTTC.

This chain connects TRBV3-1 (or the pseudogene TRBV3-2) to TRBJ2-5, with 9 bases that match TRBD1. Germline V gene sequence: CDR1 LGHDT, CDR2 YNNKEL (reference sequence). Trimming at V came to 6 bases and at J to 0 bases, leaving 20 bases not matched to a gene. The CDR3 is made up of 20 amino acids. CDR3 bases: TGTGCCAGCAGGCGAGGGACAGGGAAATTGAGTACACTATACCAAGAGACCCAGTACTTC. Protein sequence: CASRRGTGKLSTLYQETQYF.

CDR3 in amino acids: CAWTRGRSSGNTIYF. For the CDR3, the DNA is TGTGCCTGGACCCGAGGCAGAAGCTCTGGAAACACCATATATTTT. The chain couples TRBV30 to TRBJ1-3; no reliable D call. The CDR3 runs to 15 residues. V dropped 4 bases and J dropped 0 bases, with 13 bases sitting between them. The germline CDR1 and CDR2 sequences are GTSNPN and SVGIG (reference sequence).

The chain employs TRBV15 and TRBJ2-7; 11 bases map to TRBD2. Germline-derived CDR1 and CDR2 are LNHNV and YYDKDF (reference sequence). V lost 3 bases, J lost 5 bases, and 6 bases stayed unmatched. This CDR3 is 15 amino acids long. The CDR3 here is CATSSDKTSGNEQYF. CDR3 nucleotide sequence: TGTGCCACCAGCAGCGATAAGACTAGCGGGAACGAGCAGTACTTC. The complete variable domain, with remaining parts taken from reference TRBV15 and TRBJ2-7, reads DAMVIQNPRYQVTQFGKPVTLSCSQTLNHNVMYWYQQKSSQAPKLLFHYYDKDFNNEADTPDNFQSRRPNTSFCFLDIRSPGLGDTAMYLCATSSDKTSGNEQYFGPGTRLTVT.

The chain recombines TRBV7-8 with TRBJ2-7; a weak D match, TRBD2 (5 bases). CDR3 length equals 15 residues. The germline CDR1 and CDR2 sequences are SGHVS and FQNEAQ. V lost 4 bases and J 12 bases, leaving 25 bases between the germline ends. As DNA, the CDR3 is TGTGCCAGCAGCTCCCCTCGGGGAGCATCCCAAGATCGGTACTTC. Translated: CASSSPRGASQDRYF. Combining the CDR3 with reference TRBV7-8 and TRBJ2-7 gives the whole variable domain GAGVSQSPRYKVAKRGQDVALRCDPISGHVSLFWYQQALGQGPEFLTYFQNEAQLDKSGLPSDRFFAERPEGSVSTLKIQRTQQEDSAVYLCASSSPRGASQDRYFGPGTRLTVT.

The V gene is TRBV18, the J gene TRBJ2-1; no clear D gene. CDR1 and CDR2 (germline): KGHSH, LQKENI. Trimming took 3 bases from V and 3 from J, leaving 3 bases between them. The CDR3 has 12 amino acids. The CDR3: CASSPNYNEQFF. CDR3 coding DNA: TGTGCCAGCTCACCTAACTACAATGAGCAGTTCTTC.

This clone was detected once. A read error may produce the germline difference seen at one junction end. This sequence joins TRBV7-7 and TRBJ2-7; 10 bases agree with TRBD1. CDR1 and CDR2 (germline): SSHAT, FNYEAQ (reference sequence). The CDR3 extends over 14 amino acids. CDR3 amino acids: CASSPAYPGQGLYF. Here the CDR3 DNA reads TGTGCTAGCAGTCCGGCGTATCCGGGACAGGGGTTGTACTTC.

In this sample, this clone turned up a few times. The chain links TRBV5-6 to TRBJ2-1, with 9 bases matching TRBD1. The V and J ends lost 3 bases and 3 bases, in that order; junction bases with no gene match: 4. This CDR3 is built from 15 residues. Per germline, CDR1 SGHDT and CDR2 YYEEEE. The CDR3, as DNA: TGTGCCAGCAGCTGGACAGGGGCGGGCTACAATGAGCAGTTCTTC. This encodes CASSWTGAGYNEQFF.

The chain employs TRBV3-1 (or the pseudogene TRBV3-2) and TRBJ2-7, with 11 bases aligning to TRBD2. J was trimmed by 2 bases and V by 1 base; bases with no gene match: 1. CDR3 length: 15 amino acids. Per germline, CDR1 LGHDT and CDR2 YNNKEL (reference sequence). The CDR3 reads CASSQATSGTYEQYF. CDR3 DNA sequence: TGTGCCAGCAGCCAAGCGACTAGCGGGACCTACGAGCAGTACTTC.

V gene TRBV6-5 combines with J gene TRBJ2-7, with a tentative D call TRBD1 (5 bases). Germline V lookup: CDR1 MNHEY, CDR2 SVGAGI. This CDR3 contains 14 residues. V dropped 5 bases and J dropped 3 bases, with 14 bases sitting between them. CDR3 coding DNA: TGTGCCAGCAGTATTAACAGGCTGATCTACGAGCAGTACTTC. Translated: CASSINRLIYEQYF.

The chain uses TRBV7-3 and TRBJ2-1; 7 nucleotides align to TRBD2. The CDR3 is made up of 16 amino acids. V trimming: 4 bases; J trimming: 4 bases; junction bases outside the gene matches: 10. CDR1 and CDR2 (germline): SGHTA, FQGTGA. CDR3 residues: CASSSDSGILYNEQFF. The CDR3 DNA sequence: TGTGCCAGCAGCTCCGACAGCGGGATTCTTTACAATGAGCAGTTCTTC.

The V call is TRBV7-2, the J call TRBJ2-1, with 8 bases aligning to TRBD2. CDR3 size: 17 residues. The ends lost 4 bases at V and 3 bases at J; junction bases unmatched: 11. Germline V gene lookup returns CDR1 SGHTA and CDR2 FQGNSA. CDR3 in DNA: TGTGCCAGCAGCTCCACGGGAGGGTTGGTTTACTACAATGAGCAGTTCTTC. Protein: CASSSTGGLVYYNEQFF.

The V and J genes are TRBV12-3 or TRBV12-4 and TRBJ2-1, with 8 bases fitting TRBD1. This CDR3 region has 13 residues. Unmatched junction bases numbered 6, after V lost 6 bases and J lost 8 bases. In DNA form, the CDR3 reads TGTGCCAGCAGCGGACAGGGATCGGATGAGCAGTTCTTC. Translated, it gives CASSGQGSDEQFF.

The chain joins TRBV5-1 to TRBJ2-7; the match to TRBD1 covers 9 bases. The CDR3 has 15 residues. Germline CDR1 reads SGHRS; CDR2 reads YFSETQ. Trimming at V came to 3 bases and at J to 3 bases, leaving 7 bases not matched to a gene. This chain's CDR3 is CASSSIQGAVYEQYF. The CDR3 bases are TGCGCCAGCAGCTCCATACAGGGGGCAGTCTACGAGCAGTACTTC.